This record covers a single TCR beta chain. Source study methods: Amplification with reference gene primers provided the estimates of nucleated cell counts. Data came from immunoSEQ multiplex PCR; TCRdb stores just in-frame clones and leaves some out. V and J calls and clone size follow that table, whereas D and trimming were derived from the DNA. This sample carries about 200,000 clones, 80% of them seen once, and the ten largest clones take 7.4%. This sample is drawn from a study of blood T cell repertoires in COVID-19. Germline CDR1 and CDR2: MDHEN and SYDVKM. CDR3 length: 14 amino acids. The V and J ends lost 6 bases and 2 bases, in that order; junction bases with no gene match: 7.

The TCR comes from a woman between 40 and 55 years old with acute COVID-19. Sequenced material: PBMCs or T cells enriched from blood (not recorded which). V is TRBV28 and J is TRBJ2-7; 7 bases map to TRBD1. The CDR3, as DNA: TGTGCCAGCAGCTCCGGGACAGCGACCTACGAGCAGTACTTC. The encoded protein is CASSSGTATYEQYF.